These T cell receptor beta chains were read from a single sample in a study of shared clonotypes between healthy human individuals. Method: immunoSEQ multiplex PCR; TCRdb's copy keeps in-frame clones and lacks some. The top ten clones hold over 1.5% of a sample with a few million clones, 85% to 95% of them seen once. The specimen sequenced was naive CD8+ T cells from PBMCs. All receptors derive from a man between 18 and 35 years old in good health. Some clones in this sample may be carry-over from other donors' samples. CDR3s include the opening cysteine and the closing phenylalanine or tryptophan. A D gene is named only where the DNA matches it firmly. The size field is filled for only some rows; it gives once, few, many or a size class.

cdr3_nt | cdr3_aa | clone_size | d_call | j_call | v_call
TGTGCCAGCAGTGCCTACAATGAGCAGTTCTTC | CASSAYNEQFF | . | . | TRBJ2-1 | TRBV4-2
TGTGCCAGCAGTCCGCTCCCTACAGTCTATAGCAATCAGCCCCAGCATTTT | CASSPLPTVYSNQPQHF | . | . | TRBJ1-5 | TRBV27
TGTGCCAGCAGCCGAGACAGGGTTCAGTACTTC | CASSRDRVQYF | . | TRBD1 | TRBJ2-7 | TRBV7-9
TGCGCCAGCAGCCAGACGAAGGGCCAGATAATTGACAGAGCGAACACCGGGGAGCTGTTTTTT | CASSQTKGQIIDRANTGELFF | . | . | TRBJ2-2 | TRBV4-1
TGTGCCAGCAGTCCCCCCCCAGGGGGCCCGGGGGCAGCTTTCTTT | CASSPPPGGPGAAFF | . | TRBD1 | TRBJ1-1 | TRBV27
TGTGCCAGCAGTCTGCCCCGGGGCGAGCAGTACTTC | CASSLPRGEQYF | once | . | TRBJ2-7 | TRBV6-6
TGTGCCAGCAGTTCCCTAGCGGGAGCGGTCCTGGAGCAGTACTTC | CASSSLAGAVLEQYF | . | TRBD2 | TRBJ2-5 | TRBV27
TGTGCCAGCAGTTACGGATCCACCTACGAGCAGTACTTC | CASSYGSTYEQYF | . | . | TRBJ2-7 | TRBV27
TGTGCCAGCAGAACTATCGCGGTCTCTGGAAACACCATATATTTT | CASRTIAVSGNTIYF | . | . | TRBJ1-3 | TRBV2
TGTGCCAGCAGCCGACGGGACTTAGAGAATGAGCAGTTCTTC | CASSRRDLENEQFF | . | . | TRBJ2-1 | TRBV4-2
TGTGCCAGCAGTGAAAGGCTGGCGGTCTCAAGCTCCTACGAGCAGTACTTC | CASSERLAVSSSYEQYF | . | . | TRBJ2-7 | TRBV2
TGTGCCAGTGGAGACAGCGCTGAAGCTTTCTTT | CASGDSAEAFF | . | . | TRBJ1-1 | TRBV28
TGTGCCAGCAGCCCAGGACAGGGCCACACCGGGGAGCTGTTTTTT | CASSPGQGHTGELFF | . | TRBD1 | TRBJ2-2 | TRBV27
TGTGCCACCAGCAGAGATCGGTCCTACAATGAGCAGTTCTTC | CATSRDRSYNEQFF | . | . | TRBJ2-1 | TRBV15
TGTGCCAGCAGCTTAGCCGCGAGAAGCACAGATACGCAGTATTTT | CASSLAARSTDTQYF | . | . | TRBJ2-3 | TRBV11-2
TGTGCCAGCAATCCTAGGAGGACGAAGGGGAACACTGAAGCTTTCTTT | CASNPRRTKGNTEAFF | . | . | TRBJ1-1 | TRBV28
TGTGCCACGGGGACAGGGGGCGCCGGCACTGAAGCTTTCTTT | CATGTGGAGTEAFF | . | TRBD1 | TRBJ1-1 | TRBV2
TGTGCCTGGGTCAGTTGGAACACTGAAGCTTTCTTT | CAWVSWNTEAFF | few | . | TRBJ1-1 | TRBV30
TGTGCCAGCTCACCAGACTTTAGTCGCACAGATACGCAGTATTTT | CASSPDFSRTDTQYF | . | . | TRBJ2-3 | TRBV18
TGCGCCAGCAGCGCCCGGGATCCCCGGATCGGGGAGACCCAGTACTTC | CASSARDPRIGETQYF | . | . | TRBJ2-5 | TRBV4-1
TGTGCCAGTAGTATAGTTCCGGCGGGAGGGCCCTTCCATGAGCAGTTCTTC | CASSIVPAGGPFHEQFF | . | TRBD2 | TRBJ2-1 | TRBV19
TGTGCCAGCAGCACCTTCGGAGGGTCCAACGAGCAGTACTTC | CASSTFGGSNEQYF | . | . | TRBJ2-7 | TRBV7-9
TGCGCCAGCAGCCAAGGGCTGGCGGGAGGGCCCACCGGGGAGCTGTTTTTT | CASSQGLAGGPTGELFF | . | TRBD2 | TRBJ2-2 | TRBV4-3
TGTGCCAGCAGTTTGGTTTACGGGAAGGGCAATGAGCAGTTCTTC | CASSLVYGKGNEQFF | . | . | TRBJ2-1 | TRBV28
TGTGCCAGCAGTTTATTTGAGGGAACACGGCCTGACTCTGGAAACACCATATATTTT | CASSLFEGTRPDSGNTIYF | . | . | TRBJ1-3 | TRBV28
TGTGCCAGCAGTCACAAACTAGCGGGCGGGAGGGCCTCCTACGAGCAGTACTTC | CASSHKLAGGRASYEQYF | . | TRBD2 | TRBJ2-7 | TRBV27